This paragraph covers one T cell receptor beta chain sequence. The ends were cut back, 12 bases at V and 4 bases at J, with 16 bases in the middle. Germline loops: CDR1 KGHDR, CDR2 SFDVKD. CDR3 length equals 13 residues. The source of the sample is a study of blood T cell repertoires in COVID-19. Overall study: COVID-19 samples from acute and convalescent phases originated in the United States, Italy and Spain. Sources were T cells, B-cell-depleted T cells, or PBMCs; the material itself was cDNA or gDNA.

Authors' methods: Estimated nucleated cell counts came from reference gene primer amplification. Generated by immunoSEQ multiplex PCR, the TCRdb table keeps only in-frame clones and is missing some. The V and J calls and the clone size are those of that table, but D and trimming were determined from the DNA. The sample has some 87,000 clones, roughly 79% seen once. This TCR derives from a human donor in a cohort sampled during active COVID-19. The sequenced material came from peripheral blood. The genes are TRBV24-1 and TRBJ2-3; possibly TRBD2 for D (5 bases). Written as DNA, the CDR3 is TGTGCCCTGAGCCGCGGGCCGGCAGATACGCAGTATTTT. This gives the protein CALSRGPADTQYF.